These T cell receptor beta chains were read from a single sample in a study of spatial heterogeneity in lung cancer. Each CDR3 protein is one row after TCRdb ran MiXCR on the 5' RACE reads. The sample records around 1,600 distinct CDR3 sequences, 20% to 30% being singletons. The input for sequencing was lung tumor tissue, taken at surgery. The receptors derive from a female donor with early-stage non-small cell lung cancer. Each CDR3 is given without its conserved first and last residue.

V gene: TRBV5-1
CDR3 length: 14
CDR3 protein: ASSLGAGTGESPLH

V gene: TRBV27
CDR3 length: 13
CDR3 protein: ASSFSGGPRYEQY

V gene: TRBV10-3
CDR3 length: 9
CDR3 protein: AISAEGTQY

V gene: TRBV27
CDR3 length: 14
CDR3 protein: ASSPTWDYLQETQY

V gene: TRBV10-3
CDR3 length: 12
CDR3 protein: AISGTSGTGELF

V gene: TRBV10-2
CDR3 length: 12
CDR3 protein: ASTNRGDTGELF

V gene: TRBV6-1
CDR3 length: 11
CDR3 protein: ASSEVTDQPQH

V gene: TRBV29-1
CDR3 length: 9
CDR3 protein: SVVGRDTQY

V gene: TRBV29-1
CDR3 length: 11
CDR3 protein: SGIQGGGTEAF

V gene: TRBV20-1
CDR3 length: 12
CDR3 protein: SAGEPEQTYEQY

V gene: TRBV5-1
CDR3 length: 13
CDR3 protein: ASRPTDRVGYGYT

V gene: TRBV14
CDR3 length: 12
CDR3 protein: ASSHTDRSATQY

V gene: TRBV5-1
CDR3 length: 12
CDR3 protein: ASADTGSTDTQY

V gene: TRBV20-1
CDR3 length: 12
CDR3 protein: SARDRASSETQY

V gene: TRBV5-1
CDR3 length: 11
CDR3 protein: ASSLDANLEQY

V gene: TRBV7-2
CDR3 length: 9
CDR3 protein: ASSSFREAF

V gene: TRBV29-1
CDR3 length: 11
CDR3 protein: SVEDSLNGEQY